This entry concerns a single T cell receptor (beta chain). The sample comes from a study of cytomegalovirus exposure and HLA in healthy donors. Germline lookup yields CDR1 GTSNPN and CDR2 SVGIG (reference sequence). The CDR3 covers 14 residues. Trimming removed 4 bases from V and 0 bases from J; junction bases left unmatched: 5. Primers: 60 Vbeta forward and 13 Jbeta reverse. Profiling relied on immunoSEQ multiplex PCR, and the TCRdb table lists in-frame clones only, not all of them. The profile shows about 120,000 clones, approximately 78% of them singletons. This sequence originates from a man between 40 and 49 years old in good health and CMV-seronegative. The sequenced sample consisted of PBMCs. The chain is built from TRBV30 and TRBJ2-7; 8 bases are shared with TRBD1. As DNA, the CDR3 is TGTGCCTGGAAAAGTGACAGGGGCTCCTACGAGCAGTACTTC. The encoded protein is CAWKSDRGSYEQYF.